Below are 12 T cell receptor beta chains sequenced from a single sample in a study of spatial heterogeneity in lung cancer. Sample time point: blood at routine non-recurrence follow-up after resection. TCRdb ran MiXCR on the 5' RACE reads and lists one entry per CDR3 protein. The sample has 8,500 to 14,000 distinct CDR3 sequences; over 9% are singletons. The material sequenced was PBMCs, taken at follow-up. The receptor set was obtained from a female donor with early-stage non-small cell lung cancer.

J is TRBJ1-1 and V is TRBV12-3 or TRBV12-4; D not resolved. This CDR3 comprises 11 residues. V was cut by 3 bases and J by 6 bases, with 5 bases left in between. CDR3 sequence reads: CASSFWPEAFF. The DNA of the CDR3 is TGTGCCAGCAGTTTTTGGCCTGAAGCTTTCTTT.

This clonotype was seen repeatedly, ten times or more. The CDR3 DNA follows: TGTGCCAGCAGTTTTCCCCAGGGCGGCTACGATGAAAAACTGTTTTTT. This codes for CASSFPQGGYDEKLFF. The V call is TRBV28, the J call TRBJ1-4, with D perhaps matching TRBD1 (5 bases). The germline CDR1 and CDR2 sequences are MDHEN and SYDVKM. The germline V and J ends were trimmed by 3 bases and 6 bases, with 17 bases remaining between them. This CDR3 has 16 amino acids.

This clonotype was counted at least ten times. The V gene is TRBV27, the J gene TRBJ2-2; D uncertain. Trimming took 5 bases from V and 3 from J, leaving 7 bases between them. The CDR3 has 13 residues. CDR1 and CDR2 (germline): MNHEY, SMNVEV (reference sequence). The CDR3 nucleotides are TGTGCCAGCAGTCCTAGAGACACCGGGGAGCTGTTTTTT. It is translated as CASSPRDTGELFF.

At least ten counts were recorded for this clonotype. The chain has TRBV27 and TRBJ2-3; 13 nucleotides agree with TRBD2. This CDR3 region has 16 residues. The V gene end was trimmed by 6 bases and the J gene end by 5 bases; junction bases not matched to a gene: 8. Germline CDR1 and CDR2: MNHEY and SMNVEV (reference sequence). As DNA, the CDR3 is TGTGCCAGCAGCTCCTCAACTAGCGGGAGGGGAGATACGCAGTATTTT. This sequence encodes CASSSSTSGRGDTQYF.

This clonotype has ten or more counts. The DNA for the CDR3 is TGTGCCAGCAGCTTGGCCGCCGTCATGAGGGGCAACTATGGCTACACCTTC. Translating gives CASSLAAVMRGNYGYTF. J is TRBJ1-2 and V is TRBV5-6; tentatively, D is TRBD1 (5 bases). This CDR3 is built from 17 residues. The V end was cut by 0 bases, the J end by 2 bases, with 17 bases between. CDR1 is SGHDT, CDR2 YYEEEE, per germline.

The chain couples TRBV23-1 to TRBJ2-7; 10 bases align to TRBD1. TRBV23-1 qualifies as an ORF whose function is uncertain. CDR3 size: 20 residues. With 0 bases clipped from V and 5 bases from J, the junction kept 19 bases outside the gene matches. For the CDR3, the DNA is TGCGCCAGCAGTCAATCGACAGGGGGCGCCGGGCCCGGCTATTCCCACGAGCAGTACGTC. Its translation is CASSQSTGGAGPGYSHEQYV.

This clonotype was counted ten times or more. The chain links TRBV10-3 to TRBJ1-5; D remains unclear. V lost 7 bases, J lost 3 bases, and 7 bases lay in between. The CDR3 consists of 12 residues. Germline V lookup: CDR1 ENHRY, CDR2 SYGVKD. CDR3 loop: CAIKTDNQPQHF. The CDR3 DNA reads TGTGCCATCAAGACGGACAATCAGCCCCAGCATTTT.

This clonotype was detected ten times or more. The chain is built from TRBV7-8 and TRBJ2-3; no reliable D call. V lost 0 bases to trimming and J lost 3 bases, with 4 bases between them. The CDR3 extends over 13 amino acids. Germline V gene data show CDR1 as SGHVS and CDR2 as FQNEAQ. CDR3 loop: CASSLALTDTQYF. CDR3 nucleotides: TGTGCCAGCAGCTTAGCCTTAACAGATACGCAGTATTTT.

This clonotype has a count of ten or more. The V gene is TRBV7-9, the J gene TRBJ2-3; 7 positions agree with TRBD2. V shed 5 bases and J 5 bases; nucleotides not matched to a gene: 10. This CDR3 is 15 amino acids long. Germline V CDR1 and CDR2: SEHNR, FQNEAQ (reference sequence). As DNA, the CDR3 is TGTGCCAGCAGCAAAAGCGGGACGCGGGGAGATACGCAGTATTTT. Residues: CASSKSGTRGDTQYF. The full variable domain, its missing parts supplied by reference TRBV7-9 and TRBJ2-3, is DTGVSQNPRHKITKRGQNVTFRCDPISEHNRLYWYRQTLGQGPEFLTYFQNEAQLEKSRLLSDRFSAERPKGSFSTLEIQRTEQGDSAMYLCASSKSGTRGDTQYFGPGTRLTVL.

This clonotype was observed many times. V gene TRBV6-2 or TRBV6-3 combines with J gene TRBJ2-5; possibly TRBD2 for D (6 bases). The CDR3 runs 15 residues. The V end was cut by 6 bases, the J end by 4 bases, with 18 bases between. In germline, CDR1 is MNHEY, CDR2 SVGEGT. This CDR3 is CASSQYLLAPETQYF. The CDR3 nucleotides are TGTGCCAGCAGCCAATACCTACTAGCCCCAGAGACCCAGTACTTC.

In its sample, this clonotype is medium-sized (0.01 to 0.1%). This sequence joins TRBV6-6 and TRBJ1-2, with TRBD1 matching 11 bases. Germline V gene sequence: CDR1 MNHNY, CDR2 SVGAGI (reference sequence). Trimming cost V 4 bases and J 5 bases; bases outside gene matches: 6. The CDR3 is 15 amino acids. This chain's CDR3 is CASSSGQGAEYGYTF. The CDR3 DNA reads as TGTGCCAGCAGTTCCGGACAGGGGGCCGAGTATGGCTACACCTTC.

This clonotype occurred many times. The chain has TRBV20-1 and TRBJ2-1, with TRBD2 matching over 8 bases. The CDR3 sequence is 14 residues long. The germline CDR1 and CDR2 sequences are DFQATT and SNEGSKA (reference sequence). V shed 1 base, J shed 6 bases, and the junction held 5 bases outside the gene matches. CDR3: CSARARLAFNEQFF. The CDR3 DNA sequence: TGCAGTGCTAGAGCTCGACTAGCGTTCAATGAGCAGTTCTTC.